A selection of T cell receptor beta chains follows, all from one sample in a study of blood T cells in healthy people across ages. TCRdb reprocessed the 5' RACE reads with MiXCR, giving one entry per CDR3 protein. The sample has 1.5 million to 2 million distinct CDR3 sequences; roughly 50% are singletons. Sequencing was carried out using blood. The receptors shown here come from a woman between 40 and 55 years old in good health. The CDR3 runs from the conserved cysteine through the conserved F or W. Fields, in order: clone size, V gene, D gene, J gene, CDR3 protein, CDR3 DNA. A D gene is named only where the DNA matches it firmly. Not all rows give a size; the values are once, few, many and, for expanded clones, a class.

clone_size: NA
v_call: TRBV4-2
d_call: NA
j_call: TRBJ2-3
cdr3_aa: CASSPPIGDTQYF
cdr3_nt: TGTGCCAGCAGCCCTCCGATCGGGGATACGCAGTATTTT

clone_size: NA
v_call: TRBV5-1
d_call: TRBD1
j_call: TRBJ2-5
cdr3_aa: CASSATGVLQETQYF
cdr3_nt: TGCGCCAGCAGCGCGACAGGGGTCCTCCAAGAGACCCAGTACTTC

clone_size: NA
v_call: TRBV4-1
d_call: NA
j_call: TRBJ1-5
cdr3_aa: CASSQVGTKVSPPQHF
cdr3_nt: TGCGCCAGCAGCCAAGTAGGGACAAAGGTTTCGCCGCCCCAGCATTTT

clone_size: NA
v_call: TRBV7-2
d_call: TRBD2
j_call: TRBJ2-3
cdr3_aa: CVSSLKPGTSGSYSTDTQYF
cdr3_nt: TGTGTCAGCAGCTTAAAACCCGGGACTAGCGGGTCGTATAGCACAGATACGCAGTATTTT

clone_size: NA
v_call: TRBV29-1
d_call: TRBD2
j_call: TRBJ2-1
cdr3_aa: CSVVGAGGRGSYNEQFF
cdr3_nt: TGCAGCGTTGTGGGAGCGGGAGGGCGGGGCTCCTACAATGAGCAGTTCTTC

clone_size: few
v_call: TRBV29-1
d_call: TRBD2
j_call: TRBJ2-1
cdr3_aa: CSSRGGAAYNEQFF
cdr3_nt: TGCAGCTCACGGGGGGGGGCAGCCTACAATGAGCAGTTCTTC

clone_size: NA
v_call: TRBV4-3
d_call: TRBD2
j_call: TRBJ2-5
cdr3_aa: CASSQDRFPGLARETQYF
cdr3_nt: TGCGCCAGCAGCCAAGATCGGTTTCCGGGACTAGCCCGAGAGACCCAGTACTTC

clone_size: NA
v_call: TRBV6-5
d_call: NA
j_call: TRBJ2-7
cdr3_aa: CASSYAGAPREQYF
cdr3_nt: TGTGCCAGCAGTTACGCAGGGGCGCCGCGAGAGCAGTACTTC

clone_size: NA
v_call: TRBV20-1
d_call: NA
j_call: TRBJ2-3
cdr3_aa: CSASSSIYTDTQYF
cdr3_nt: TGCAGTGCTAGTAGCTCAATTTACACAGATACGCAGTATTTT

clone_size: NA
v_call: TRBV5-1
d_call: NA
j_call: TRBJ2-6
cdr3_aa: CAGSPRRQQISGANVLTF
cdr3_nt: TGCGCCGGCAGCCCCAGACGGCAACAAATCTCTGGGGCCAACGTCCTGACTTTC

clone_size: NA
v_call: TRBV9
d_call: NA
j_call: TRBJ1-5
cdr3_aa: CASSVAEGFSNQPQHF
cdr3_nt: TGTGCCAGCAGCGTAGCTGAGGGGTTTAGCAATCAGCCCCAGCATTTT

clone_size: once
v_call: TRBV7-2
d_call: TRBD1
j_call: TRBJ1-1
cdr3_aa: CASSLDPFYRGPGTEAFF
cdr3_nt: TGTGCCAGCAGCTTGGACCCCTTTTACAGGGGACCGGGCACTGAAGCTTTCTTT

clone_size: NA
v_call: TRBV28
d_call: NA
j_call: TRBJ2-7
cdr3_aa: CASSFSSREQYF
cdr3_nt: TGTGCCAGCAGTTTTAGCTCCCGCGAGCAGTACTTC

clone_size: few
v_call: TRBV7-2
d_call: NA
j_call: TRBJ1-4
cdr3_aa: CASSNRGGSKLFF
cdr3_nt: TGTGCCAGCAGCAACCGGGGGGGGTCGAAACTGTTTTTT

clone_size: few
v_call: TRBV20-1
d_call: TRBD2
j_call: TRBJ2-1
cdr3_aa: CSARLLAGELNEQFF
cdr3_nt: TGCAGTGCTAGACTGCTAGCGGGGGAACTCAATGAGCAGTTCTTC

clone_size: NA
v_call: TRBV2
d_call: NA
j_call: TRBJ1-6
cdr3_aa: CASSEGLFSPLHF
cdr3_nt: TGTGCCAGCAGTGAGGGACTTTTCTCACCCCTCCACTTT

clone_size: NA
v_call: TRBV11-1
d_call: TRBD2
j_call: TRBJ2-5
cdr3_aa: CASTERTSGNQETQYF
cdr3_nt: TGTGCCAGCACCGAGAGGACTAGCGGGAACCAAGAGACCCAGTACTTC

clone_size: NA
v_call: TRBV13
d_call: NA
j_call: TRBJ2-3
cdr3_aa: CASSLVEDSTDTQYF
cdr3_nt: TGTGCCAGCAGCTTAGTGGAGGATAGCACAGATACGCAGTATTTT

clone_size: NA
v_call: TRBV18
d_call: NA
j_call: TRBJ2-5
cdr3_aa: CASSQNAETQYF
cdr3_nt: TGTGCCAGCTCACAAAACGCGGAGACCCAGTACTTC

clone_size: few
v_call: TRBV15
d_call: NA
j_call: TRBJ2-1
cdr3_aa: CATSRDRRRTEQFF
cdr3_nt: TGTGCCACCAGCAGAGATCGTCGCAGGACTGAGCAGTTCTTC

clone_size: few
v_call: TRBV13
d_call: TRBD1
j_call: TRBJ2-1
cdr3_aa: CASSSLDRVFTNEQFF
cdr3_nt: TGTGCCAGCAGCTCCCTAGACAGGGTGTTCACGAATGAGCAGTTCTTC

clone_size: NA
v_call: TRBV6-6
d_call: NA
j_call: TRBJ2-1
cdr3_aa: CASSFFRGTNNEQFF
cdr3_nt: TGTGCCAGCAGCTTTTTCCGGGGAACAAACAATGAGCAGTTCTTC

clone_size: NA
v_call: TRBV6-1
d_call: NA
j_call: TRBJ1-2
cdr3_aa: CASTRTLTGLYTF
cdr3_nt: TGTGCCAGCACCAGGACCTTGACAGGACTCTACACCTTC

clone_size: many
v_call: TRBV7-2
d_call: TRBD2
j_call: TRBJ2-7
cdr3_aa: CASSLARAGSSYEQYF
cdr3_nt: TGTGCCAGCAGCTTAGCGAGAGCGGGGTCCTCCTACGAGCAGTACTTC

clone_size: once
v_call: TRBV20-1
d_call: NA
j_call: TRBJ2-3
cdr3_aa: CSAGIGDTQYF
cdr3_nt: TGCAGTGCTGGAATCGGGGATACGCAGTATTTT

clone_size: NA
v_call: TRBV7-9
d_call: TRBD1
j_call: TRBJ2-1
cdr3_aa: CASSTGDGRPQYNEQFF
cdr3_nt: TGTGCCAGCAGTACAGGGGACGGACGCCCTCAGTACAATGAGCAGTTCTTC

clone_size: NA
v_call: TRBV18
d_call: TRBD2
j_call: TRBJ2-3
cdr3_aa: CASSPRTSGSFPDTQYF
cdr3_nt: TGTGCCAGCTCACCACGGACTAGCGGGAGCTTCCCCGATACGCAGTATTTT

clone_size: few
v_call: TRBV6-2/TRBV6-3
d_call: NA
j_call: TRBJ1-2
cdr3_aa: CASDRARGTNYGYTF
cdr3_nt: TGTGCCAGCGATCGGGCACGAGGCACTAACTATGGCTACACCTTC

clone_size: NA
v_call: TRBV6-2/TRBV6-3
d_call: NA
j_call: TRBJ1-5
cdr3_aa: CASSYGVHNQPQHF
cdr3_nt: TGTGCCAGCAGTTACGGGGTCCACAATCAGCCCCAGCATTTT

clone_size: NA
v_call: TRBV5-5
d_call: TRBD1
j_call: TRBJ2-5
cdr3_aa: CASSLGGQGTRETQYF
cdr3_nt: TGTGCCAGCAGCTTGGGCGGACAGGGGACCCGGGAGACCCAGTACTTC

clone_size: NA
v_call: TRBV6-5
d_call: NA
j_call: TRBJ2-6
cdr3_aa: CASSSAGISNVLTF
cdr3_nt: TGTGCCAGCAGTTCTGCCGGGATATCCAACGTCCTGACTTTC

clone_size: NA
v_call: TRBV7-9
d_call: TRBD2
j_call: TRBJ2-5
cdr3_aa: CASSLVASGGLSETQYF
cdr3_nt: TGTGCCAGCAGCTTAGTTGCTAGCGGGGGGTTGTCGGAGACCCAGTACTTC

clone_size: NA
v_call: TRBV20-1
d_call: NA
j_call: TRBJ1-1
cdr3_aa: CSAGGPQAEAFF
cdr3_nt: TGCAGTGCTGGCGGGCCTCAAGCTGAAGCTTTCTTT

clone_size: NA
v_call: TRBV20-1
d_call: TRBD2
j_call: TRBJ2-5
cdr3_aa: CSATSGGRQETQYF
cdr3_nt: TGCAGTGCAACTAGCGGGGGGAGGCAAGAGACCCAGTACTTC

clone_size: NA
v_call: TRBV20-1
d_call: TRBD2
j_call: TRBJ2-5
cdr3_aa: CSARDPAGGPVETQYF
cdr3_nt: TGCAGTGCTAGAGATCCGGCGGGGGGGCCCGTTGAGACCCAGTACTTC

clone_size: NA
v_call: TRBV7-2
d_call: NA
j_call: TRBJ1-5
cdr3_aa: CASSLEGRRNQPQHF
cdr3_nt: TGTGCCAGCAGCTTAGAGGGGCGGAGGAATCAGCCCCAGCATTTT

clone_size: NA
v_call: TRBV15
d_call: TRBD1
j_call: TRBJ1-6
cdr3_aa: CATSKGQTNSPLHF
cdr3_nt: TGTGCCACCAGCAAGGGACAGACTAATTCACCCCTCCACTTT

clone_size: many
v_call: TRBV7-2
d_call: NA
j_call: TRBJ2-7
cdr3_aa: CASSLEVSYEQYF
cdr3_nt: TGTGCCAGCAGCTTAGAAGTCTCCTACGAGCAGTACTTC

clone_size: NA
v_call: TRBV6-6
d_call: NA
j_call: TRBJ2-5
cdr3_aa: CASSYFTNLGETQYF
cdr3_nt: TGTGCCAGCAGTTACTTTACAAATTTGGGAGAGACCCAGTACTTC

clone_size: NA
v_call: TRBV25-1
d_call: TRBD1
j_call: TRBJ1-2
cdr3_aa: CASSEFGRGLHGYTF
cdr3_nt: TGTGCCAGCAGTGAATTTGGCAGGGGGCTCCATGGCTACACCTTC

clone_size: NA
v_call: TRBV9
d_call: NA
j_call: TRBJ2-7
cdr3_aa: CASSVAGGSEQYF
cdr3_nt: TGTGCCAGCAGCGTAGCAGGGGGGAGCGAGCAGTACTTC

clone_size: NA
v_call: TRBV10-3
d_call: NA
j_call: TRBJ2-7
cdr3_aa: CAISEIGGFYNEQYF
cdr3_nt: TGTGCCATCAGTGAAATAGGGGGTTTCTACAATGAGCAGTACTTC

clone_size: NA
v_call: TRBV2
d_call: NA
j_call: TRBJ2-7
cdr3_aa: CASSAQGRGFEQYF
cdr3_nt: TGTGCCAGCAGTGCACAGGGAAGAGGGTTCGAGCAGTACTTC

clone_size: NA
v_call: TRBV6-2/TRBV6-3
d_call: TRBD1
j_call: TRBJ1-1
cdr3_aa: CASSDRVGTEAFF
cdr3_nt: TGTGCCAGCAGTGACAGGGTGGGGACTGAAGCTTTCTTT

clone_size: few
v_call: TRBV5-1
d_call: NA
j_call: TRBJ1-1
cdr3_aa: CASSFTAAMNTEAFF
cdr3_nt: TGCGCCAGCAGCTTCACGGCAGCTATGAACACTGAAGCTTTCTTT

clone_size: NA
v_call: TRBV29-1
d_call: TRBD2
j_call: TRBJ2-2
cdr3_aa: CSVGLAGGPLNTGELFF
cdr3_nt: TGCAGCGTCGGACTAGCGGGGGGGCCTTTGAACACCGGGGAGCTGTTTTTT

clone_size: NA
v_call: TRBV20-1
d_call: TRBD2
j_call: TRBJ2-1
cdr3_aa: CSASSRLAGARRMSYNEQFF
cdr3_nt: TGCAGTGCATCATCCCGACTAGCGGGGGCCCGTAGAATGTCCTACAATGAGCAGTTCTTC

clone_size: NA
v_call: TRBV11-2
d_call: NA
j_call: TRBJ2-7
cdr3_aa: CASSLVVSTGTTYEQYF
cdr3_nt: TGTGCCAGCAGCTTAGTCGTTAGCACAGGGACTACCTACGAGCAGTACTTC